The entry that follows covers one T cell receptor (beta chain) sequence. The antigen is not known. The entry originates in a study of cytomegalovirus exposure and HLA in healthy donors. Whole-study results and caveats: Cytomegalovirus association was assigned to over 150 TCR beta chains. In a later analysis, the majority of CMV-associated beta chains seemingly showed HLA restriction. In a later analysis, 16,951 TCR beta sequences were associated with HLA alleles at 0.05 false discovery rate. With later analysis, a missense DCLRE1C variant became linked to TCR beta V- and J-gene trimming.

V lost 7 bases to trimming and J lost 3 bases, with 12 bases between them. The germline gives CDR1 LNHDA, CDR2 SQIVND (reference sequence). This CDR3 comprises 14 residues. The primer mix had 60 Vbeta and 13 Jbeta primers. Profiling relied on immunoSEQ multiplex PCR, and the TCRdb table lists in-frame clones only, not all of them. This table holds 95,000 to 100,000 clones, 76% found once. Input material: PBMCs. V usage is TRBV19 and J usage is TRBJ1-4; perhaps TRBD1 as D (6 bases). The receptor was derived from a man aged 35-49 years in good health and CMV-seronegative. Here the CDR3 reads CASKAGAANEKLFF. The CDR3 DNA reads TGTGCCAGTAAAGCGGGGGCGGCTAATGAAAAACTGTTTTTT.